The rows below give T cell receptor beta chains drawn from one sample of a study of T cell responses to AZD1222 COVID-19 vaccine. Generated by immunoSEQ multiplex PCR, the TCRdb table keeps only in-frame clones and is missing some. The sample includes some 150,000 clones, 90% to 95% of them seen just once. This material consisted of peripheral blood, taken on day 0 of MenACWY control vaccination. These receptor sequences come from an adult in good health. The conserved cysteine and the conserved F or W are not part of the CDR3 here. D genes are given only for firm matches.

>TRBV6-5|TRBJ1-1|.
ASQDFMNTEAF
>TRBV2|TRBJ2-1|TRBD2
ASREDGRVEQF
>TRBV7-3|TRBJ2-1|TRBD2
ASSWGLAGGPGEQF
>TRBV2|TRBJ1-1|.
ASSESRGPDAEAF
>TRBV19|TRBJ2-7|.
ASSSTHGLGLYEQY
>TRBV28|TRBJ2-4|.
ASGVNIQY
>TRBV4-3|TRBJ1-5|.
ASSQGGFQPQH
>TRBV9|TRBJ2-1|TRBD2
ASSVGREGRNEQF
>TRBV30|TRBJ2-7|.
AWSVSIYYEQY
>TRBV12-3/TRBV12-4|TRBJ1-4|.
ASRGPEKLF
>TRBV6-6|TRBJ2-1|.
ASSYRVGLSYNEQF